Listed below are T cell receptor beta chains from one sample, sequenced in a study of identical twins. One entry per CDR3 protein, called by TCRdb with MiXCR from the 5' RACE reads. The sample has 1.5 million to 2 million distinct CDR3 sequences, about 31% seen once. Material for sequencing was cord blood. The origin of the receptors is a newborn girl in good health. Both conserved end residues are part of each CDR3. The order of the fields is D gene, V gene, clone size, CDR3 length, J gene, CDR3 DNA, CDR3 protein. D genes are given only for firm matches. Clone size is stated in some rows and not others, as once, few, many or a class when expanded.

D: .
V: TRBV6-1
size: .
length: 14
J: TRBJ1-2
DNA: TGTGCCAGCACCCGGGGAACAGGAAACTATGGCTACACCTTC
CDR3: CASTRGTGNYGYTF

D: TRBD2
V: TRBV12-3/TRBV12-4
size: .
length: 14
J: TRBJ2-4
DNA: TGTGCCAGCATTTCCCGACTAGCTCGGGACATTCAGTACTTC
CDR3: CASISRLARDIQYF

D: .
V: TRBV12-3/TRBV12-4
size: many
length: 13
J: TRBJ2-5
DNA: TGTGCCAGCAGTTTAACTAGAAGAGAGACCCAGTACTTC
CDR3: CASSLTRRETQYF

D: .
V: TRBV18
size: .
length: 13
J: TRBJ2-3
DNA: TGTGCCAGCTCACCTACCCCAGGGGATACGCAGTATTTT
CDR3: CASSPTPGDTQYF

D: .
V: TRBV20-1
size: few
length: 13
J: TRBJ1-2
DNA: TGCATTCTGAGGGGGGCGGGAGGCTATGGCTACACCTTC
CDR3: CILRGAGGYGYTF

D: .
V: TRBV20-1
size: few
length: 14
J: TRBJ2-7
DNA: TGCAGTGCTAGCCGACAGCCCCGAGAAGTCGAGCAGTACTTC
CDR3: CSASRQPREVEQYF

D: .
V: TRBV12-3/TRBV12-4
size: .
length: 13
J: TRBJ1-4
DNA: TGTGCCAGCAAGGGGGGGTCTAATGAAAAACTGTTTTTT
CDR3: CASKGGSNEKLFF

D: .
V: TRBV11-2
size: .
length: 12
J: TRBJ2-1
DNA: TGTGCCAGCAGCTTAGGGGAGCTCTGGCAGTTCTTC
CDR3: CASSLGELWQFF

D: TRBD1
V: TRBV9
size: .
length: 14
J: TRBJ2-2
DNA: TGTGCCAGCAGCGTAGACAGGGGCACCGGGGAGCTGTTTTTT
CDR3: CASSVDRGTGELFF

D: .
V: TRBV20-1
size: few
length: 13
J: TRBJ1-4
DNA: TGCAGTACCAGGACCCCTGGGGGGGAAAAACTGTTTTTT
CDR3: CSTRTPGGEKLFF

D: .
V: TRBV20-1
size: .
length: 16
J: TRBJ1-6
DNA: TGCAGTGCTAGACTTCGGGACGTCGGGTATAATTCACCCCTCCACTTT
CDR3: CSARLRDVGYNSPLHF

D: .
V: TRBV3-1
size: .
length: 16
J: TRBJ2-7
DNA: TGTGCCAGCAGCCAAGATTTCGGGGCCAGTTCCTACGAGCAGTACTTC
CDR3: CASSQDFGASSYEQYF

D: .
V: TRBV12-3/TRBV12-4
size: many
length: 12
J: TRBJ2-7
DNA: TGTGCCAGCAGCTTAGCGCTCTACGAGCAGTACTTC
CDR3: CASSLALYEQYF

D: TRBD1
V: TRBV6-1
size: .
length: 13
J: TRBJ2-4
DNA: TGTGCCAGCAGCCCCGACAGGGGGGATAAGCAGTACTTC
CDR3: CASSPDRGDKQYF

D: TRBD1
V: TRBV20-1
size: few
length: 15
J: TRBJ1-2
DNA: TGCAGTGCTAGAAGCCGGGACAGGGGTAACTATGGCTACACCTTC
CDR3: CSARSRDRGNYGYTF

D: TRBD2
V: TRBV10-2
size: .
length: 12
J: TRBJ2-3
DNA: TGCGCCAGCAGTGGGACTAGAAGTACGCAGTATTTT
CDR3: CASSGTRSTQYF

D: TRBD2
V: TRBV6-6
size: .
length: 16
J: TRBJ2-3
DNA: TGTGCCAGCAGTTACCGGGTCCTAGCGGGCACAGATACGCAGTATTTT
CDR3: CASSYRVLAGTDTQYF

D: TRBD2
V: TRBV20-1
size: many
length: 13
J: TRBJ2-1
DNA: TGCAGTCTGTTGCGGGAGTGGGAGGATGAGCAGTTCTTC
CDR3: CSLLREWEDEQFF

D: .
V: TRBV11-2
size: .
length: 15
J: TRBJ1-2
DNA: TGTGCCAGCAGCCTCACCGAGTCGCCAGCCCTTGGCTACACCTTC
CDR3: CASSLTESPALGYTF

D: TRBD2
V: TRBV20-1
size: .
length: 12
J: TRBJ2-4
DNA: TGCAGTGCTAGCGGGGGGGTGAATGAGCAGTACTTC
CDR3: CSASGGVNEQYF

D: .
V: TRBV20-1
size: .
length: 14
J: TRBJ2-2
DNA: TGCAGTGCTGTCGGGATGTTGAACACCGGGGAGCTGTTTTTT
CDR3: CSAVGMLNTGELFF

D: .
V: TRBV7-9
size: few
length: 10
J: TRBJ2-7
DNA: TGCGCCAGCAGCACAAACGAGCAGTACTTC
CDR3: CASSTNEQYF

D: .
V: TRBV4-2
size: few
length: 15
J: TRBJ2-7
DNA: TGTGCCAGCAGCGAGCGGCCCTACTCCTACAATGAGCAGTACTTC
CDR3: CASSERPYSYNEQYF

D: .
V: TRBV7-7
size: .
length: 14
J: TRBJ2-5
DNA: TGTGCCAGCAGCTTATTAAGCAGCGAAGAGACCCAGTACTTC
CDR3: CASSLLSSEETQYF

D: .
V: TRBV21-1
size: .
length: 14
J: TRBJ2-3
DNA: TGTGCCAGCAGCCCTCGGACTCCTCACAGATACGCAGTATTT
CDR3: CASSPRTPHRYAVF

D: .
V: TRBV20-1
size: few
length: 15
J: TRBJ2-1
DNA: TGCAGTGCTAGTGGGCCTGGAGTTACTTACAATGAGCAGTTCTTC
CDR3: CSASGPGVTYNEQFF

D: .
V: TRBV27
size: few
length: 20
J: TRBJ2-7
DNA: TGTGCCAGCAACCCTATTGCGGACAGCTTCCCAGCTTGCCGCTCCTACGAGCAGTACTTC
CDR3: CASNPIADSFPACRSYEQYF